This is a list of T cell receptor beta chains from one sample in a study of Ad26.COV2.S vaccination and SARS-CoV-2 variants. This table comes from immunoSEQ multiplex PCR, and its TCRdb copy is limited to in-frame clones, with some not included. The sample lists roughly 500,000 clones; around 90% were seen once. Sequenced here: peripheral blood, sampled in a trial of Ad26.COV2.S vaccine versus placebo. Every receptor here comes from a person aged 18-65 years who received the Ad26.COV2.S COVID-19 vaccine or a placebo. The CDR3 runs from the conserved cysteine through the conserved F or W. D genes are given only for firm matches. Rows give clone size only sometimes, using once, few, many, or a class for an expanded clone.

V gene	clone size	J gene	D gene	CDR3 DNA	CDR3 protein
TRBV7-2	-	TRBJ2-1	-	TGTGCCAGCAGCTTCAGGGGAAACTCCTACAATGAGCAGTTCTTC	CASSFRGNSYNEQFF
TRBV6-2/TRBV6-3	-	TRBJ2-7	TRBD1	TGTGCCAGCAGTTCCCCCGACAGGGCATTCTACGAGCAGTACTTC	CASSSPDRAFYEQYF
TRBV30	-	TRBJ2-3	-	TGTGCCTGGAGTGTAATAGCGAGAGATTCTAGCACAGATACGCAGTATTTT	CAWSVIARDSSTDTQYF
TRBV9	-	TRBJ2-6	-	TGTGCCAGCAGCGTACCTACAGGGCCTGGGGCCAACGTCCTGACTTTC	CASSVPTGPGANVLTF
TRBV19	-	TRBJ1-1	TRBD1	TGTGCCAGTAGACGAGCGGGGACAGGGGGTGTTACTGAAGCTTTCTTT	CASRRAGTGGVTEAFF
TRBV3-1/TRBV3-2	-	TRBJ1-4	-	TGTGCCAGCAGCCAAGTGGGAGGGTGGAGTAATGAAAAACTGTTTTTT	CASSQVGGWSNEKLFF
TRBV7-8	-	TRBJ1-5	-	TGTGCCAGCAGCTCGGGACAAGAACAGCCCCAGCATTTT	CASSSGQEQPQHF
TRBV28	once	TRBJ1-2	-	TGTGCCAGCAAACTAGGGGGGGGAAACTATGGCTACACCTTC	CASKLGGGNYGYTF
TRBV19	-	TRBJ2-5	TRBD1	TGTGCCAGTAGTATAGTCGGGACAGGGCGGGAGACCCAGTACTTC	CASSIVGTGRETQYF
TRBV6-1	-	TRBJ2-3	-	TGTGCCAGCAGTGATAGGCCGTTACAAACAACAGATACGCAGTATTTT	CASSDRPLQTTDTQYF
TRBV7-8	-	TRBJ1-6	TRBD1	TGTGCCAGCAGCCATCGGGACAGGGGAGAACCACCCCTCCACTTT	CASSHRDRGEPPLHF
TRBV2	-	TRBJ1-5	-	TGTGCCAGCAGTGCTTCTACTGTCCCCTCGCCCCAGCATTTT	CASSASTVPSPQHF
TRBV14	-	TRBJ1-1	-	TGTGCCAGCAGCCTAAAAAGTAACACTGAAGCTTTCTTT	CASSLKSNTEAFF
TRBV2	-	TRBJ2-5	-	TGTGCCAGCAGTGCTTTGAGTAGTTGGGAGACCCAGTACTTC	CASSALSSWETQYF
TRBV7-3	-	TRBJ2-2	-	TGTGCCAGCCGGGGACCGGGCCGGGGCGCCGGGGAGCTGTTTTTT	CASRGPGRGAGELFF